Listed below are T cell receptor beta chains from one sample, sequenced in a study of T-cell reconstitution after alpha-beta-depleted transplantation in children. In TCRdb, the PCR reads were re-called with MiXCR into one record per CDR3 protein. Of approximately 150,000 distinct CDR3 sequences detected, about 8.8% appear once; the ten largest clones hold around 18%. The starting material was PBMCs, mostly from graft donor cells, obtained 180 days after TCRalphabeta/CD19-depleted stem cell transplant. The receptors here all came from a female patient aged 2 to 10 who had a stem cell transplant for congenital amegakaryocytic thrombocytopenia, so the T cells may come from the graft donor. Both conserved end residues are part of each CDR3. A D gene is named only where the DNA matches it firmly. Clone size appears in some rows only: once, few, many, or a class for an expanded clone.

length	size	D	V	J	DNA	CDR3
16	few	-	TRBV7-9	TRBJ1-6	TGTGCCAGCAGCTTAGGGGCTTTGCTACCAAATTCACCCCTCCACTTT	CASSLGALLPNSPLHF
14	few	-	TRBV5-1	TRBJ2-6	TGCGCCAGCGGAACCAACTCTGGGGCCAACGTCCTGACTTTC	CASGTNSGANVLTF
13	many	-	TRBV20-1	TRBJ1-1	TGCAGTGCGAACCTACATGTGAACACTGAAGCTTTCTTT	CSANLHVNTEAFF
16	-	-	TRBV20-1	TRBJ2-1	TGCAGTGCTAGAGATGAGACCCATGGGGGCTACAATGAGCAGTTCTTC	CSARDETHGGYNEQFF
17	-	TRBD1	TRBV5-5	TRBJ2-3	TGTGCCAGCAGAATCGGGACAGGGGATTATCGCACAGATACGCAGTATTTT	CASRIGTGDYRTDTQYF
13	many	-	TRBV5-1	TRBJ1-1	TGCGCCAGCAGCTTCCGTGTGAACACTGAAGCTTTCTTT	CASSFRVNTEAFF
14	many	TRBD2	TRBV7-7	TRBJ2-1	TGTGCCAGCAGCTTATTAGCGGGAGCGAGTGAGCAGTTCTTC	CASSLLAGASEQFF
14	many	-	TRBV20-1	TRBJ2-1	TGCAGTGCCGCCTCCCCTAGCTCCTACAATGAGCAGTTCTTC	CSAASPSSYNEQFF
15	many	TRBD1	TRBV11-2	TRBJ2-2	TGTGCCAGCAGCTGGAACAGGGGGCTGATCGGGGAGCTGTTTTTT	CASSWNRGLIGELFF
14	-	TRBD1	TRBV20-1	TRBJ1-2	TGCAGTGCTAGACGCAGGGGGCTAGACTATGGCTACACCTTC	CSARRRGLDYGYTF
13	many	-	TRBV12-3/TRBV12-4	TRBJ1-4	TGTGCCAGCTTTGGACAGCCTAATGAAAAACTGTTTTTT	CASFGQPNEKLFF
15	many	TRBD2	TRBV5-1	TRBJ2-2	TGCGCCAGCAGCCCTGGGGGGGATTACACCGGGGAGCTGTTTTTT	CASSPGGDYTGELFF
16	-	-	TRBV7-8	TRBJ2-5	TGTGCCAGCAGCTTAGACCCTCGGGGGACCCAAGAGACCCAGTACTTC	CASSLDPRGTQETQYF
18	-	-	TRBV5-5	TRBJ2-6	TGTGCCAGCAGCTTGACGACAGGTCGAGGGTTTGGGGCCAACGGCCTGACTTTC	CASSLTTGRGFGANGLTF
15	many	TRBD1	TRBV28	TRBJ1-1	TGTGCCAGCAGTTTCCCCCTGACAGGGGGAACTGAAGCTTTCTTT	CASSFPLTGGTEAFF
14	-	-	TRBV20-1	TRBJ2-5	TGCAGTGCTCCACATCGGCAGGGCGAAGAGACCCAGTACTTC	CSAPHRQGEETQYF
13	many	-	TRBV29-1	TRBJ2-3	TGCAGCGTTGTGGTTGTTCGGCCAGATACGCAGTATTTT	CSVVVVRPDTQYF
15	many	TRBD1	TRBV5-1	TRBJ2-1	TGCGCCAGCAGCTATTTACAGGGGGCACAAAATGAGCAGTTCTTC	CASSYLQGAQNEQFF
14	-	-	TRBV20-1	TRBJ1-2	TGCAGTGCCACCTCCGCCGGGAGTAGGGGGGGCTACACCTTC	CSATSAGSRGGYTF
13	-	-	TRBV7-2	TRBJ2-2	TGTGCCAGCAGCTTCGGTAGCCTCCGGGAGCTGTTTTTT	CASSFGSLRELFF
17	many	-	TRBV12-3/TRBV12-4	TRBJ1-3	TGTGCCAGCAGTTTAGCGGGGCCTCGCCGATCTGGAAACACCATATATTTT	CASSLAGPRRSGNTIYF
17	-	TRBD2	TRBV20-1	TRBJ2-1	TGCAGTGCTAGACTAGCGGGAAGCCCAAGCTCCTACAATGAGCAGTTCTTC	CSARLAGSPSSYNEQFF
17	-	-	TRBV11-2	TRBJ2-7	TGTGCCAGCAGCTTAGTTTCGCCAAGAGTACTAACCTACGAGCAGTACTTC	CASSLVSPRVLTYEQYF
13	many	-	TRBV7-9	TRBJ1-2	TGTGCCAGCAGCGTGGGCGGCGGCTATGGCTACACCTTC	CASSVGGGYGYTF
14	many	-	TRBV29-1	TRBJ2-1	TGCAGCGTTGATGGCCAGAGCTCCTACAATGAGCAGTTCTTC	CSVDGQSSYNEQFF
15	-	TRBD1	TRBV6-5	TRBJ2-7	TGTGCCAGCAGTTACGATGACAGGGGAAGAGGGGAGCAGTACTTC	CASSYDDRGRGEQYF
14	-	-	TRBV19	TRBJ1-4	TGTGCCAGCAGGTCCGACATAACTAATGAAAAACTGTTTTTT	CASRSDITNEKLFF
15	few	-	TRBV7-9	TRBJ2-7	TGTGCCAGCAGCTTAGCGCCACAGCGACCCTACGAGCAGTACTTC	CASSLAPQRPYEQYF
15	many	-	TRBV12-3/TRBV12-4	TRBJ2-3	TGTGCCAGCAGTTTGAACGCAGGGATCACAGATACGCAGTATTTT	CASSLNAGITDTQYF
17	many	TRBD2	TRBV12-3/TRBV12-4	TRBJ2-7	TGTGCCAGCAGCCCGGACAGGGCCGGACTAGCGGCCTACGAGCAGTACTTC	CASSPDRAGLAAYEQYF
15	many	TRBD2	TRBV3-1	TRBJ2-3	TGTGCCAGCAGCCGGACGGGGGGGCCCACAGATACGCAGTATTTT	CASSRTGGPTDTQYF
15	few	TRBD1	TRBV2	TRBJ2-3	TGTGCCAGCAACGCCGGGACAGGGGGAGCTGATACGCAGTATTTT	CASNAGTGGADTQYF
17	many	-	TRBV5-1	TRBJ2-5	TGCGCCAGCAGCTTTGTTGGTGGCGAGGGTAAGAAAGAGACCCAGTACTTC	CASSFVGGEGKKETQYF
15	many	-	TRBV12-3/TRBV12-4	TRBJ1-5	TGTGCCAGCTCCCGTACGGGAAGGGGCAATCAGCCCCAGCATTTT	CASSRTGRGNQPQHF
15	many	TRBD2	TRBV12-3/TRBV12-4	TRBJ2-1	TGTGCCAGCAGTTTTACGTCTAGCGGGAGCAATGAGCAGTTCTTC	CASSFTSSGSNEQFF
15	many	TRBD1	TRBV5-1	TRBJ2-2	TGCGCCAGCAGCTCCGGGACAGGGCGGTTCGGGGAGCTGTTTTTT	CASSSGTGRFGELFF
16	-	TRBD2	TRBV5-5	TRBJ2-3	TGTGCCAGCAGCTCCGGGACTAGTCGACGGGGTGATACGCAGTATTTT	CASSSGTSRRGDTQYF
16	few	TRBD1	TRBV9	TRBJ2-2	TGTGCCAGCAGCCAAGAGACAGGGATCATGACCGGGGAGCTGTTTTTT	CASSQETGIMTGELFF